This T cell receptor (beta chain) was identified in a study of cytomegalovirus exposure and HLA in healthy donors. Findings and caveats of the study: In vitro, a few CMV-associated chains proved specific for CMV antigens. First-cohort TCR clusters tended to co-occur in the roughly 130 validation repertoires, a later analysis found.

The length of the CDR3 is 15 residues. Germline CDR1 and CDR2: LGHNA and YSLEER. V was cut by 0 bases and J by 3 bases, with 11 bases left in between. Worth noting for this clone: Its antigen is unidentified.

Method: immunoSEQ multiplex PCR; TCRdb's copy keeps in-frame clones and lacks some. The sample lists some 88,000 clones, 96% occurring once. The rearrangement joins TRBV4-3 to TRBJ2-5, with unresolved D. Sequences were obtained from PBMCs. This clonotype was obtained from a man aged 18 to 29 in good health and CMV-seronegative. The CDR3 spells CASSQERGSKETQYF. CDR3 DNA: TGCGCCAGCAGCCAAGAACGCGGCAGTAAAGAGACCCAGTACTTC.